The rows below give T cell receptor beta chains drawn from one sample of a study of T cell responses to AZD1222 COVID-19 vaccine. Only in-frame clones appear in the TCRdb table, and some are missing; sequencing was by immunoSEQ multiplex PCR. The sample contains some 130,000 clones, about 93% of which appear only once. Material: peripheral blood, obtained on day 0 of AZD1222 vaccination. These TCRs come from an adult in good health. The CDR3 runs from the conserved cysteine through the conserved F or W. The D gene is left open where the match is weak. Clone size is not always given. Where it is, it says once, few, many or a class for expanded clones.

abundance | j_gene | v_gene | d_gene | CDR3nt | CDR3aa
- | TRBJ1-2 | TRBV28 | - | TGTGCCAGCAGTTTGGCCACAGTCTATGGCTACACCTTC | CASSLATVYGYTF
- | TRBJ1-2 | TRBV28 | - | TGTGCCAGCAGTTTGAGACAAAACTATGGCTACACCTTC | CASSLRQNYGYTF
- | TRBJ2-5 | TRBV19 | - | TGTGCCAGTAGTCCCCGGGGTCCGGAGACCCAGTACTTC | CASSPRGPETQYF
- | TRBJ2-5 | TRBV7-8 | - | TGTGCCAGCAGCCGAGGGGTCGGTGAGACCCAGTACTTC | CASSRGVGETQYF
- | TRBJ2-7 | TRBV6-5 | - | TGTGCCAGCAGTTCCGGGGCGGACCGTTCCTACGAGCAGTACTTC | CASSSGADRSYEQYF
few | TRBJ1-4 | TRBV5-1 | - | TGCGCCAGCAGCTCCCGGGGCCCTTCTGACTACAATGAAAAACTGTTTTTT | CASSSRGPSDYNEKLFF
- | TRBJ1-2 | TRBV6-5 | - | TGTGCCAGCAGTCTACAGGGCCTTGGCTACACCTTC | CASSLQGLGYTF
- | TRBJ1-4 | TRBV20-1 | - | TGCAGTGTAAAGTATAATGAAAAACTGTTTTTT | CSVKYNEKLFF
- | TRBJ1-6 | TRBV7-2 | TRBD1 | TGTGCCAGCAGCACTGGACAGGGTCTCGGTAATTCACCCCTCCACTTT | CASSTGQGLGNSPLHF
few | TRBJ1-1 | TRBV6-8 | TRBD1 | TGTGCCAGCAGACCCACCAATATCGGGACAGGGAACTACGAGGCTTTCTTT | CASRPTNIGTGNYEAFF
- | TRBJ1-1 | TRBV7-8 | - | TGTGCCAGCAGCAGAGACAGATGGGGGACTGAAGCTTTCTTT | CASSRDRWGTEAFF
- | TRBJ2-1 | TRBV7-3 | - | TGTGCCAGCAGCTCCTGGGCAGGGGGGGATGAGCAGTTCTTC | CASSSWAGGDEQFF
- | TRBJ1-2 | TRBV12-3/TRBV12-4 | - | TGTGCCAGCAGTTTCGAAGCGGGTGGCTACACCTTC | CASSFEAGGYTF
- | TRBJ1-6 | TRBV7-2 | TRBD1 | TGTGCCAGCAGCTCCCGGGACAGGGGTTCACCCCTCCACTTT | CASSSRDRGSPLHF
- | TRBJ2-1 | TRBV4-1 | - | TGCGCCAGCAGCCAAGTCTGGGGTGCCTACAATGAGCAGTTCTTC | CASSQVWGAYNEQFF
- | TRBJ2-7 | TRBV6-5 | TRBD2 | TGTGCCAGCAGTTACTCTGCGCTAGCGGGGTACGAGCAGTACTTC | CASSYSALAGYEQYF
- | TRBJ2-7 | TRBV2 | - | TGTGCCAGCAGTGAAGCTGACGAGCAGTACTTC | CASSEADEQYF
- | TRBJ1-6 | TRBV19 | - | TGTGCCAGTAGTGTACAGGTAACTTCACCCCTCCACTTT | CASSVQVTSPLHF
once | TRBJ2-3 | TRBV5-1 | TRBD2 | TGCGCCAGCAGCTACCGGCTAGCGGGGGACACAGATACGCAGTATTTT | CASSYRLAGDTDTQYF
- | TRBJ2-1 | TRBV3-1/TRBV3-2 | - | TGTGCCAGCAGCCTTAATAGGGACAATGAGCAGTTCTTC | CASSLNRDNEQFF
once | TRBJ2-2 | TRBV19 | TRBD1 | TGTGCCCTGACAGGGGTCACCGGGGAGCTGTTTTTT | CALTGVTGELFF
- | TRBJ1-2 | TRBV2 | - | TGTGCCAACACAGCTAACTATGGCTACACCTTC | CANTANYGYTF
- | TRBJ2-2 | TRBV7-9 | - | TGTGCCAGCAGCTTAGGGGGAACCGGGGAGCTGTTTTTT | CASSLGGTGELFF
- | TRBJ1-2 | TRBV29-1 | TRBD1 | TGCAGCGTCTCCGGGACAGAGGCCTATGGCTACACCTTC | CSVSGTEAYGYTF
- | TRBJ1-3 | TRBV14 | - | TGTGCCAGCAGCCCCCGTTTACGCGGAAACACCATATATTTT | CASSPRLRGNTIYF
- | TRBJ2-2 | TRBV27 | TRBD1 | TGTGCCAGCACGCGACAGGGGCTAAACACCGGGGAGCTGTTTTTT | CASTRQGLNTGELFF
- | TRBJ2-2 | TRBV9 | TRBD2 | TGTGCCAGCAGCGCAGGGACTAGCGGGGGGGCCCTCACCGGGGAGCTGTTTTTT | CASSAGTSGGALTGELFF
- | TRBJ1-1 | TRBV19 | TRBD1 | TGTGCCAGTAGTATAGGGGTAGGGGACAGCGAAGCTTTCTTT | CASSIGVGDSEAFF
- | TRBJ2-1 | TRBV5-8 | - | TGTGCCAGCAGCTTGGCCCTAGCAAGCACACAGTTCTTC | CASSLALASTQFF
- | TRBJ1-5 | TRBV5-5 | TRBD1 | TGTGCCAGCAGACCAGTACAGGGGGCCGGCAATCAGCCCCAGCATTTT | CASRPVQGAGNQPQHF
- | TRBJ1-2 | TRBV28 | - | TGTGCCAGCGGGCAGACCCTAGACTATGGCTACACCTTC | CASGQTLDYGYTF
- | TRBJ1-1 | TRBV7-3 | TRBD1 | TGTGCCAGCAGCGCAAATCCTCTTACAGGGGGCGAAGCTTTCTTT | CASSANPLTGGEAFF
- | TRBJ2-3 | TRBV7-8 | - | TGTGCCAGCAGCTCCGTAGCGGCGAGAGACACAGATACGCAGTATTTT | CASSSVAARDTDTQYF
- | TRBJ1-2 | TRBV5-4 | - | TGTGCCAGCAGCCCTGAGCCGGGACACCCATTTTCTTTC | CASSPEPGHPFSF
- | TRBJ2-1 | TRBV25-1 | TRBD1 | TGTGCCAGCAGTGAATGGGGACAGGGTGACAATGAGCAGTTCTTC | CASSEWGQGDNEQFF
- | TRBJ1-3 | TRBV11-2 | - | TGTGCCAGCAGCTTAGTCCGGGGTTCTGGAAACACCATATATTTT | CASSLVRGSGNTIYF
- | TRBJ1-6 | TRBV4-1 | - | TGCGCCAGCAGCCAAGTAAACACCCTTCAGACACCCCTCCACTTT | CASSQVNTLQTPLHF